This T cell receptor beta chain was recovered during a study of Ad26.COV2.S vaccination and SARS-CoV-2 variants. Study results and limitations: While placebo recipients had lower spike-specific TCR breadth, vaccine recipients had more.

Concerning this clone: Its cognate antigen is unknown. An end of the junction differs from the germline gene, which may be a read error.

The CDR3 totals 20 residues. Germline V CDR1 and CDR2: SSHAT, FNYEAQ (reference sequence). As for treatment: roughly 19 received Ad26.COV2.S at low or high dose, single or two shots; roughly five received placebo; per-sample allocation not given. It was on day 63 after the first vaccine or placebo injection that samples were taken. This vaccine is an Ad26 vector that expresses the Wuhan-strain SARS-CoV-2 spike. Assay used: immunoSEQ multiplex PCR; TCRdb lists only in-frame clones, some missing. The table includes 350,000 to 400,000 clones, about 91% detected once. This chain connects TRBV7-7 to TRBJ2-1, with 7 positions matching TRBD2. This clonotype originated in a person between 18 and 65 years old who received the Ad26.COV2.S COVID-19 vaccine or a placebo. Sequenced material: peripheral blood, taken in a trial of Ad26.COV2.S vaccine versus placebo. The CDR3 region is CASSEKSLRLAASSYNEQFF. CDR3 nucleotides: TGTGCTAGCAGCGAAAAGTCCCTTCGACTAGCTGCTAGCTCCTACAATGAGCAGTTCTTC.